This T cell receptor (beta chain) was sequenced in a study of read filtering for tumor transcriptome and immune sequencing. For the study at large: R-ISS stage counts were under 10 for I, roughly 15 for II, six or seven for III. DNase treatment preceded whole-transcriptome library preparation.

This clonotype was picked up many times. This library used roughly 0.4 ug RNA and molecular barcoded adaptors spanning alpha/delta and beta/gamma chains. TCRdb ran MiXCR on the reads and lists one entry per CDR3 protein. The sample yields around 6,000 distinct CDR3 sequences, about a quarter seen once. The V segment lost 2 bases and the J segment 5 bases; nucleotides outside the gene matches: 5. Germline V CDR1 and CDR2: SGDLS, YYNGEE. CDR3 size: 15 residues. The TCR was taken from a donor at least 40 years old with multiple myeloma. The gene calls are TRBV9 and TRBJ1-5, with 9 bases fitting TRBD1. The specimen sequenced was a population of CD138-negative cells sorted from bone marrow. The CDR3 DNA is TGTGCCAGCAGCGTCGGACAGGGGATGGATCAGCCCCAGCATTTT. It encodes CASSVGQGMDQPQHF.